This T cell receptor (beta chain) is from a study of response to subunit inactivated influenza vaccine. This clonotype turned up a few times. With V trimmed by 2 bases and J by 2 bases, 3 bases remained unmatched. The CDR3 extends over 16 amino acids. Germline CDR1 and CDR2: SGHAT and FQNNGV. Via MiXCR, TCRdb re-called the RT-PCR reads, giving one row per CDR3 protein. The sample contains hundreds of thousands of distinct CDR3 sequences, less than 10% of which appear only once. The chain combines TRBV11-2 with TRBJ2-3; 11 bases map to TRBD2. The clonotype comes from a man between 50 and 69 years old who received an inactivated influenza vaccine. Sequences were derived from PBMCs from blood, sampled less than 25 months after vaccination. This CDR3 is CASSLTSGRITDTQYF. The CDR3 coding sequence is TGTGCCAGCAGCTTAACTAGCGGGAGAATCACAGATACGCAGTATTTT.